Listed here is a single T cell receptor (beta chain). What it binds is not known. The data were taken from a study of T cell responses to AZD1222 COVID-19 vaccine. Study results and limitations: Researchers took repertoire samples only after the peak T cell response had come. At baseline, seropositivity was found in only a handful of AZD1222 recipients. An increase in Spike-specific TCR breadth and depth was observed after two AZD1222 doses. In the spike-specific TCR repertoire, nearly half reportedly target unmutated variant regions.

This CDR3 contains 15 residues. Deletions cut 0 bases from V and 0 bases from J, with 6 bases between. Looked up from germline, CDR1 is MNHEY and CDR2 is SVGAGI. Profiling relied on immunoSEQ multiplex PCR, and the TCRdb table lists in-frame clones only, not all of them. The data contain around 90,000 clones, approximately 86% of them singletons. The V gene is TRBV6-5, the J gene TRBJ1-3; D uncertain. Sequences were derived from peripheral blood, sampled on day 0 of AZD1222 vaccination. This receptor was taken from an adult in good health. The CDR3 region has the DNA TGTGCCAGCAGTTACTCGAGAACCTCTGGAAACACCATATATTTT. Translated, it gives CASSYSRTSGNTIYF.